One sample yielded the 21 T cell receptor beta chains listed below, sequenced in a study of radiotherapy plus CTLA-4 blockade in lung cancer. The table came from immunoSEQ multiplex PCR; TCRdb's copy has only in-frame clones and leaves some out. The sample has 90,000 or so clones, roughly four fifths seen once; the top ten hold 0.84%. The specimen comprised peripheral blood, sampled from a patient treated with radiotherapy plus ipilimumab. The receptor set was obtained from a human donor with non-small cell lung cancer who had stable disease on radiotherapy plus ipilimumab.

The rearrangement joins TRBV9 to TRBJ1-6; 10 bases align to TRBD1. Germline V gene sequence: CDR1 SGDLS, CDR2 YYNGEE. The CDR3 spans 16 residues. The V segment lost 4 bases and the J segment 5 bases; nucleotides outside the gene matches: 6. As DNA, the CDR3 is TGTGCCAGCAGCACCGGGACAGGGGCCGATAATTCACCCCTCCACTTT. It is translated as CASSTGTGADNSPLHF.

The sample holds a few counts of this clone. This chain links TRBV7-9 with TRBJ1-5; 7 positions match TRBD1. The length of the CDR3 is 14 residues. CDR1 is SEHNR and CDR2 is FQNEAQ in the germline V gene (reference sequence). J gave up 7 bases and V 8 bases, and 11 bases lay outside the gene matches. Here the CDR3 reads CASCSTGPSQPQHF. CDR3 nucleotide sequence: TGTGCCAGCTGCTCGACAGGGCCGTCGCAGCCCCAGCATTTT.

The chain joins TRBV6-4 to TRBJ2-2; D is undetermined. This CDR3 spans 14 amino acids. The germline V gene encodes CDR1 MRHNA and CDR2 SNTAGT. Trimming pared 0 bases from V and 5 bases from J, leaving 7 bases between. CDR3 region: CASSDSVGTGELFF. The CDR3 region has the DNA TGTGCCAGCAGTGACTCGGTGGGGACCGGGGAGCTGTTTTTT.

V usage is TRBV5-6 and J usage is TRBJ2-5, with 8 bases aligning to TRBD2. V shed 2 bases and J 4 bases; nucleotides not matched to a gene: 10. The CDR3 totals 16 residues. The germline V gene has CDR1 SGHDT and CDR2 YYEEEE. Here the CDR3 reads CASSFRSGGGVETQYF. Written as DNA, the CDR3 is TGTGCCAGCAGCTTTCGGAGCGGGGGTGGGGTAGAGACCCAGTACTTC.

The chain links TRBV6-6 to TRBJ1-1, with a tentative D call TRBD1 (6 bases). V lost 2 bases to trimming and J lost 1 base, with 8 bases between them. Germline-derived CDR1 and CDR2 are MNHNY and SVGAGI (reference sequence). The CDR3 covers 14 residues. The CDR3 protein is CASSYPGQNTEAFF. The DNA of the CDR3 is TGTGCCAGCAGTTACCCGGGACAGAACACTGAAGCTTTCTTT.

V and J are TRBV30 and TRBJ1-4, with D possibly matching TRBD1 (6 bases). The CDR3 is 15 amino acids. CDR1 is GTSNPN, CDR2 SVGIG, per germline (reference sequence). V was trimmed by 3 bases and J by 8 bases, leaving 19 bases between them. CDR3 region: CAWSPGGLMEEKLFF. CDR3 nucleotides: TGTGCCTGGAGCCCGGGGGGCCTAATGGAGGAAAAACTGTTTTTT.

V usage is TRBV6-6 and J usage is TRBJ1-5, with D perhaps matching TRBD1 (5 bases). Germline assignment: CDR1 MNHNY and CDR2 SVGAGI (reference sequence). Trimming took off 2 bases at V and 3 bases at J, with 5 bases between the two ends. The CDR3 is 13 residues long. The CDR3 here is CASSYGANQPQHF. The CDR3, as DNA: TGTGCCAGCAGTTACGGGGCCAATCAGCCCCAGCATTTT.

V usage is TRBV18 and J usage is TRBJ2-4, with D perhaps matching TRBD1 (5 bases). Between the trimmed V and J ends, which lost 0 bases and 6 bases, there was a span of 9 bases. CDR3 length: 14 residues. Germline V lookup: CDR1 KGHSH, CDR2 LQKENI. The CDR3 DNA follows: TGTGCCAGCTCACCACCTGAGACAGTAAACATTCAGTACTTC. Translation gives CASSPPETVNIQYF.

The CDR3 sequence is CASSLVGRPPNEKLFF. Here the CDR3 DNA reads TGTGCCAGCAGCTTAGTCGGGCGGCCTCCTAATGAAAAACTGTTTTTT. The chain couples TRBV11-2 to TRBJ1-4, with D unresolved. The CDR3 sequence is 16 residues long. The V gene lost 1 base and the J gene lost 3 bases, with 12 bases spanning the gap. The V gene's germline CDR1 is SGHAT and CDR2 FQNNGV.

Note on this clone: At one of its ends the junction is not consistent with the germline gene, which may arise from a read error. The chain combines TRBV7-7 with TRBJ1-4, with D perhaps matching TRBD1 (6 bases). The CDR3 covers 14 residues. The germline V gene encodes CDR1 SSHAT and CDR2 FNYEAQ (reference sequence). This CDR3 reads CASSLSGVGEKLFF. CDR3 nucleotide sequence: TGTGCTAGCAGCTTATCAGGGGTTGGTGAAAAACTGTTTTTT. The complete variable domain, with remaining parts taken from reference TRBV7-7 and TRBJ1-4, reads GAGVSQSPRYKVTKRGQDVTLRCDPISSHATLYWYQQALGQGPEFLTYFNYEAQPDKSGLPSDRFSAERPEGSISTLTIQRTEQRDSAMYRCASSLSGVGEKLFFGSGTQLSVL.

This chain joins TRBV28 and TRBJ1-5; D remains unclear. Germline-derived CDR1 and CDR2 are MDHEN and SYDVKM. This CDR3 spans 12 amino acids. V lost 3 bases, J lost 4 bases, and 4 bases lay in between. The CDR3 spells CASSFRNQPQHF. The CDR3 DNA is TGTGCCAGCAGTTTCCGAAATCAGCCCCAGCATTTT.

This chain joins TRBV11-3 and TRBJ2-7; 11 bases agree with TRBD1. Germline lookup yields CDR1 SGHNT and CDR2 YENEEA. The CDR3 length is 15 residues. J was trimmed by 6 bases and V by 5 bases; bases with no gene match: 9. This CDR3 is CASSKGQGGYGEQYF. CDR3 bases: TGTGCCAGCAGCAAGGGACAGGGGGGATATGGCGAGCAGTACTTC. The variable domain in full, with the rest retrieved from reference TRBV11-3 and TRBJ2-7, is EAGVVQSPRYKIIEKKQPVAFWCNPISGHNTLYWYLQNLGQGPELLIRYENEEAVDDSQLPKDRFSAERLKGVDSTLKIQPAELGDSAVYLCASSKGQGGYGEQYFGPGTRLTVT.

CDR3 bases: TGTGCCAGCAGCCCACGGATAGCGGGACGCACCGGGGAGCTGTTTTTT. Its translation: CASSPRIAGRTGELFF. The chain recombines TRBV11-2 with TRBJ2-2; TRBD2 matches 8 bases. The CDR3 length is 16 residues. Trimming cost V 5 bases and J 4 bases; bases outside gene matches: 9. The germline V gene has CDR1 SGHAT and CDR2 FQNNGV.

A few counts support this clone. This chain links TRBV10-1 with TRBJ2-7, with 9 bases that match TRBD2. This CDR3 spans 13 amino acids. CDR1 and CDR2 (germline): WNHNN, SYGVQD (reference sequence). V was clipped by 10 bases and J by 7 bases; unmatched bases: 11. The DNA for the CDR3 is TGCGCCACGGGGGTAGCGGGAGCTGATGAGCAGTACTTC. Translation: CATGVAGADEQYF.

The chain links TRBV28 to TRBJ1-5, with D perhaps TRBD1 (6 bases). The ends were cut back, 6 bases at V and 5 bases at J, with 20 bases in the middle. The CDR3 spans 16 residues. Germline CDR1 reads MDHEN; CDR2 reads SYDVKM. The CDR3 spells CASRPDRRYGDQPQHF. CDR3 nucleotide sequence: TGTGCCAGCAGGCCTGACAGGCGCTATGGCGATCAGCCCCAGCATTTT.

The chain recombines TRBV5-1 with TRBJ2-3; 7 bases are shared with TRBD1. CDR1 is SGHRS, CDR2 YFSETQ, per germline. Trimming took 4 bases from V and 4 from J; bases not matched to a gene: 9. This CDR3 region has 15 residues. CDR3 sequence: CASSRAGGTSDTQYF. CDR3 bases: TGCGCCAGCAGCCGAGCAGGGGGTACGTCAGATACGCAGTATTTT. The complete variable domain, with remaining parts taken from reference TRBV5-1 and TRBJ2-3, reads KAGVTQTPRYLIKTRGQQVTLSCSPISGHRSVSWYQQTPGQGLQFLFEYFSETQRNKGNFPGRFSGRQFSNSRSEMNVSTLELGDSALYLCASSRAGGTSDTQYFGPGTRLTVL.

This clone showed up just once. V is TRBV13 and J is TRBJ2-7, with TRBD2 identical over 12 bases. The CDR3 loop spans 21 amino acids. J gave up 3 bases and V 5 bases, and 23 bases lay outside the gene matches. The V gene's germline CDR1 is PRHDT and CDR2 FYEKMQ (reference sequence). The CDR3 reads CASSTSLGETSGSRWFYEQYF. CDR3 DNA sequence: TGTGCCAGCAGCACTAGTCTTGGGGAGACTAGCGGGAGCAGGTGGTTCTACGAGCAGTACTTC.

This chain uses TRBV7-2 with TRBJ2-5, with D possibly TRBD1 on 6 matching bases. The CDR3 extends over 17 amino acids. Deletions cut 3 bases from V and 2 bases from J, with 19 bases between. The germline gives CDR1 SGHTA, CDR2 FQGNSA. CDR3 residues: CASSFTASRQAQETQYF. CDR3 sequence (DNA): TGTGCCAGCAGCTTTACAGCGTCCCGACAGGCTCAAGAGACCCAGTACTTC.

This sequence joins TRBV29-1 and TRBJ1-4; D is possibly TRBD1 (6 bases). V was trimmed by 1 base and J by 7 bases, leaving 16 bases between them. This CDR3 is built from 15 residues. Germline loops: CDR1 SQVTM, CDR2 ANQGSEA. The CDR3 sequence: CSVEVDRRLGEKLFF. In DNA, the CDR3 is TGCAGCGTTGAAGTTGACAGGCGCCTTGGTGAAAAACTGTTTTTT.

This clone was detected only a few times. The V and J genes are TRBV19 and TRBJ1-4, with D unresolved. CDR1 LNHDA and CDR2 SQIVND come from the germline V gene (reference sequence). The CDR3 has 16 amino acids. The V end lost 1 base, the J end lost 7 bases, and 16 bases lay between the germline ends. Written as DNA, the CDR3 is TGTGCCAGTAGTATAGCCCCGAGGACCCCTAGTGAAAAACTGTTTTTT. Its protein product is CASSIAPRTPSEKLFF. The full variable domain, completed using reference TRBV19 and TRBJ1-4, is DGGITQSPKYLFRKEGQNVTLSCEQNLNHDAMYWYRQDPGQGLRLIYYSQIVNDFQKGDIAEGYSVSREKKESFPLTVTSAQKNPTAFYLCASSIAPRTPSEKLFFGSGTQLSVL.

This rearrangement joins TRBV5-1 to TRBJ2-3; 14 nucleotides agree with TRBD2. The J segment lost 0 bases and the V segment lost 2 bases, leaving 5 bases of the junction unmatched. Looked up from germline, CDR1 is SGHRS and CDR2 is YFSETQ. The CDR3 extends over 18 amino acids. The CDR3: CASSLPGLAGASTDTQYF. The CDR3 bases are TGCGCCAGCAGCTTACCGGGACTAGCGGGAGCTAGCACAGATACGCAGTATTTT.